The present entry profiles one TCR beta chain with its context. This sample also contains other DNA sequences that code for the same CDR3. The sample belongs to a study of shared clonotypes between healthy human individuals. Each subset's genomic DNA was shared equally among a number of immunoSEQ plates. On sorted subsets, replicate PCRs used 200 to 250 ng DNA, or some 27,000 T cell genomes. Here immunoSEQ multiplex PCR was the method, and the copy in TCRdb shows in-frame clones only, minus some. The repertoire holds a few million clones, with 80% to 95% as singletons. The CDR3 spans 12 residues. Trimming removed 6 bases from V and 1 base from J, with 4 bases in between. Germline CDR1 MDHEN, CDR2 SYDVKM.

This clonotype was sampled from a man aged 18 to 35 in good health. Some clones in this sample may be carry-over from other donors' samples. The source material was naive CD4+ T cells from PBMCs. Subset in this sample: CD45RA+ positively selected. This chain joins TRBV28 and TRBJ1-5; D unresolved. CDR3 protein: CASSISNQPQHF. DNA for the CDR3: TGTGCCAGCAGCATAAGCAATCAGCCCCAGCATTTT.